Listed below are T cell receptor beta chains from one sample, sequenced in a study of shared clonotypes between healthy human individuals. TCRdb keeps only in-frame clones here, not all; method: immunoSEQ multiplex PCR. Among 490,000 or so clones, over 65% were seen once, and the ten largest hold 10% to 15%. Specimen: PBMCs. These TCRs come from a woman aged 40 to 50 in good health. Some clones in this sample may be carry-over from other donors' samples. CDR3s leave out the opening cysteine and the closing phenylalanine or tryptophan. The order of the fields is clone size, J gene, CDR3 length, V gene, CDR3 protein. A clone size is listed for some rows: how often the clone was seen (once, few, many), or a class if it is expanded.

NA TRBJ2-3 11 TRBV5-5 ASSSGGTDTQY
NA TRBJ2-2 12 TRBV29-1 SVDMARGAGELF
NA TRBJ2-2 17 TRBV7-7 ASRLRGRRRERSPGELF
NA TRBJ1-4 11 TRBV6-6 ASSYRGNEKLF
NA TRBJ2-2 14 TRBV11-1 ASSSELAEHTGELF
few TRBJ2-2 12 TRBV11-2 ASSLDSGSRELF
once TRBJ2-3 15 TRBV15 ATSRTHSGSGTDTQY
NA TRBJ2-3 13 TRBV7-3 ASSPGQGRGDTQY
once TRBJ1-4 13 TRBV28 ASSVSGVWDEKLF
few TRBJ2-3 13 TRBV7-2 ASSLTSGRTDTQY
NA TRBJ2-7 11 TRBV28 ASTPPGLYEQY
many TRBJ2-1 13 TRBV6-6 ASSRTRIYLDEQF
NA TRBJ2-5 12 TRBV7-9 ASSPGLAVGTQY
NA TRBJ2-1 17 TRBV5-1 ASSLLVTSGSTSYNEQF
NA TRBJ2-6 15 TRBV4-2 ASSQGPSASGANVLT
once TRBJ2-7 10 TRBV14 ASRQSSYEQY
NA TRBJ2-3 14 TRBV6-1 ASSEGEAPDADTQY
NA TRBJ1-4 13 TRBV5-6 ASSLGQGGNEKLF
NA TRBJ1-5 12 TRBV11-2 ASSPGTGNQPQH
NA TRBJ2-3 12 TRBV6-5 ASSYNRAADTQY
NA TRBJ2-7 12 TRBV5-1 ASSLTSGSYEQY
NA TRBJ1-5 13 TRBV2 ASMIDRVSNQPQH
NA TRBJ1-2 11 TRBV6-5 ASSYSVKYGYT
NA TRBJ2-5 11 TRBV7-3 ASSLTEGETQY